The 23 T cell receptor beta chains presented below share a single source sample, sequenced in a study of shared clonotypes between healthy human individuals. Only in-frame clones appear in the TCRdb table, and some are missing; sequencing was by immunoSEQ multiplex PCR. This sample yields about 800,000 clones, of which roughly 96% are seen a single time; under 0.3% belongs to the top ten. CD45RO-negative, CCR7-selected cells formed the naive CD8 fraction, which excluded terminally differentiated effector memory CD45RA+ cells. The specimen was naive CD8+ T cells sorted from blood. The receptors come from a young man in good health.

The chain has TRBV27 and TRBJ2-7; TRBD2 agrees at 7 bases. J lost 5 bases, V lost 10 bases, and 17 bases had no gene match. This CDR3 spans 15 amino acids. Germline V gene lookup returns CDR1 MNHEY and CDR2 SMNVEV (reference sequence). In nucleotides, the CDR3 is TGTGCCACCGGGGGTTGGGGGGGAGCGCTCCACGAGCAGTACTTC. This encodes CATGGWGGALHEQYF.

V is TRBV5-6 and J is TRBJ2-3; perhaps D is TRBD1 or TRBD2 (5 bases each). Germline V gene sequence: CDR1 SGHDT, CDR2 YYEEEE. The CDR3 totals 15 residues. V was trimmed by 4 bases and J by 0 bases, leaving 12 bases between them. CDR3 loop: CASSPGTASTDTQYF. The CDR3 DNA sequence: TGTGCCAGCAGCCCGGGGACCGCTAGCACAGATACGCAGTATTTT.

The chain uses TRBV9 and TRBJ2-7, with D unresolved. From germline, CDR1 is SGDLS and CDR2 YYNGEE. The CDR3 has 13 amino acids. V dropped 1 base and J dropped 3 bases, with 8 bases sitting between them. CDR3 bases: TGTGCCAGCAGCGTAATCCCCGGCTACGAGCAGTACTTC. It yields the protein CASSVIPGYEQYF.

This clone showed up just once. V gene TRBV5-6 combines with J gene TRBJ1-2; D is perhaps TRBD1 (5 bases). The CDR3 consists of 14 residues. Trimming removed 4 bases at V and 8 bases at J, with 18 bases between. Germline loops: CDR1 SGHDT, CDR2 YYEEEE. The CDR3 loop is CASSPLRGPIGYTF. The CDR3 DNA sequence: TGTGCCAGCAGCCCACTGAGGGGACCTATCGGCTACACCTTC.

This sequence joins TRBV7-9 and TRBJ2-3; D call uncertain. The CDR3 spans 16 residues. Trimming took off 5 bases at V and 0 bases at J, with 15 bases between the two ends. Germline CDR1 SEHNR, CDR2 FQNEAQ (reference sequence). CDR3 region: CASSRRGGASTDTQYF. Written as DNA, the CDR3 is TGTGCCAGCAGCCGTCGCGGTGGAGCTAGCACAGATACGCAGTATTTT.

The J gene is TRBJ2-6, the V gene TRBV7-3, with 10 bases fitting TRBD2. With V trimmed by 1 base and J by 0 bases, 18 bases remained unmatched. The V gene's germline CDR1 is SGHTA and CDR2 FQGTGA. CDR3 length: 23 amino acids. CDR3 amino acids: CASSLRAPRDRTSGSSGANVLTF. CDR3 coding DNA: TGTGCCAGCAGCTTAAGGGCCCCCAGGGATAGGACTAGCGGTAGCTCTGGGGCCAACGTCCTGACTTTC.

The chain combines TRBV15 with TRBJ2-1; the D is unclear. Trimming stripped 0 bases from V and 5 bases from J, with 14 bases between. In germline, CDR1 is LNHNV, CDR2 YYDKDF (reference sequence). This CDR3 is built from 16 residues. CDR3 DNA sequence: TGTGCCACCAGCAGAGATCTTGTGGTTGACCACAATGAGCAGTTCTTC. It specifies CATSRDLVVDHNEQFF.

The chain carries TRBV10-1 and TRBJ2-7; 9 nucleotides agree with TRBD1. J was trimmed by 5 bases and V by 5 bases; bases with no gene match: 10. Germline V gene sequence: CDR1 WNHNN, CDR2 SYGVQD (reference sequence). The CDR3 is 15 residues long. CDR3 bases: TGCGCCAGCAGTTCCGGACAGGGGAATCTCGACGAGCAGTACTTC. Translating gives CASSSGQGNLDEQYF.

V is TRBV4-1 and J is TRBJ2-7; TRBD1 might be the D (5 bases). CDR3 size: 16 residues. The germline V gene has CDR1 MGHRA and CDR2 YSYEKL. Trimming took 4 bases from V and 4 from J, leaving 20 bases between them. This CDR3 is CASSPGPGKGMYEQYF. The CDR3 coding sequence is TGCGCCAGCAGCCCAGGCCCAGGGAAGGGGATGTACGAGCAGTACTTC.

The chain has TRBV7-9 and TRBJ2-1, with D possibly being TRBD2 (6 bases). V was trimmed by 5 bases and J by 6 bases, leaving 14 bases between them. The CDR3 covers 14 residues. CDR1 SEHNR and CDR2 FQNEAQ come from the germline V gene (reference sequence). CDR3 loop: CASSPTSGFNEQFF. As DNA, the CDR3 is TGTGCCAGCAGCCCAACCAGCGGGTTCAATGAGCAGTTCTTC.

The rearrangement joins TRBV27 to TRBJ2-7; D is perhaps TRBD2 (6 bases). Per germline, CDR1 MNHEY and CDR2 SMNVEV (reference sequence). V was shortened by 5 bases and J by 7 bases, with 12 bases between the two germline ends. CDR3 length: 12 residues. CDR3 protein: CASSTPGAEQYF. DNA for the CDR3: TGTGCCAGCAGTACCCCGGGAGCAGAGCAGTACTTC.

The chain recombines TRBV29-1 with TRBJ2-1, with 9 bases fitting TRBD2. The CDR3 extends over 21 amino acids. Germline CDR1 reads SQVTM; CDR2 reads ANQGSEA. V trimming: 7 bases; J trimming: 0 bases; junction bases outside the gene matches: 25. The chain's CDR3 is CSAQGVVPGLAQSSSYNEQFF. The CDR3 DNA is TGCAGCGCTCAGGGGGTAGTACCGGGACTAGCCCAATCAAGCTCCTACAATGAGCAGTTCTTC.

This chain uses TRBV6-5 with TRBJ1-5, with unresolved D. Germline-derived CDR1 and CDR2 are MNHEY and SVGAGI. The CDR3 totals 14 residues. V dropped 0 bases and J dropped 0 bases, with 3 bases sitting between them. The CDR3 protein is CASSYSNSNQPQHF. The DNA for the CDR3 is TGTGCCAGCAGTTACTCGAATAGCAATCAGCCCCAGCATTTT.

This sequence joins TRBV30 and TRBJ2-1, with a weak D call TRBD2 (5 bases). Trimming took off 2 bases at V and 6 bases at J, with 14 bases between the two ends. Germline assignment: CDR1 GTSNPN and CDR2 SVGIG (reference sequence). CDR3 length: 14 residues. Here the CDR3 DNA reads TGTGCCTGGAGTATAGAGCGGCTATTCAATGAGCAGTTCTTC. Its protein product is CAWSIERLFNEQFF.

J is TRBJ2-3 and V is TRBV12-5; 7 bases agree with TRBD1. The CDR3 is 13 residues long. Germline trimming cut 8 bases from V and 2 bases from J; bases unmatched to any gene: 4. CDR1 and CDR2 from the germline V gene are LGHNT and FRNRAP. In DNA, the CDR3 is TGTGCTAGTCGGGACAGCTACACAGATACGCAGTATTTT. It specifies CASRDSYTDTQYF.

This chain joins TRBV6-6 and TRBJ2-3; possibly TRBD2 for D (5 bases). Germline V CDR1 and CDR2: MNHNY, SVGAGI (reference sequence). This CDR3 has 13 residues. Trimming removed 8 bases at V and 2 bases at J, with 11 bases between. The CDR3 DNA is TGTGCCAGCGGGAGAACACCCACAGATACGCAGTATTTT. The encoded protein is CASGRTPTDTQYF.

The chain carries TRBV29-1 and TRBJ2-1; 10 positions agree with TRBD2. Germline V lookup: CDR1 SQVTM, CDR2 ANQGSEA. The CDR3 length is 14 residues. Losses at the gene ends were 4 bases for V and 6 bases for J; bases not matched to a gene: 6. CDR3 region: CSVVIGTSVNEQFF. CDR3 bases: TGCAGCGTTGTGATCGGGACTAGCGTCAATGAGCAGTTCTTC.

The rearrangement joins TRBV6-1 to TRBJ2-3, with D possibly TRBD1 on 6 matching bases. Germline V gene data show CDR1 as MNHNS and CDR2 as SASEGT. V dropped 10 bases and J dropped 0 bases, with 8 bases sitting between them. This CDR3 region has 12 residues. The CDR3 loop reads CATRGSTDTQYF. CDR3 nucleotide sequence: TGTGCCACCAGGGGCAGCACAGATACGCAGTATTTT.

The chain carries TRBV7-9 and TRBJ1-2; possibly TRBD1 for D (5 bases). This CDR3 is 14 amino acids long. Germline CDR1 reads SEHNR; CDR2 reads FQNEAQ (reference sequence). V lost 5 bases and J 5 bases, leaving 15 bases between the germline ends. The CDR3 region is CASSPLTAPYGYTF. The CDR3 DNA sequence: TGTGCCAGCAGCCCCCTGACAGCTCCGTATGGCTACACCTTC.

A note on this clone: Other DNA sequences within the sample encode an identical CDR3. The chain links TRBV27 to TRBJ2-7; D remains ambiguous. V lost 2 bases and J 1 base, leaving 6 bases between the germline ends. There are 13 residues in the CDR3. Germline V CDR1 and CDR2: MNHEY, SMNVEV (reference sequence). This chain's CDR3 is CASSLRVSYEQYF. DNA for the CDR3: TGTGCCAGCAGTTTAAGGGTGTCCTACGAGCAGTACTTC.

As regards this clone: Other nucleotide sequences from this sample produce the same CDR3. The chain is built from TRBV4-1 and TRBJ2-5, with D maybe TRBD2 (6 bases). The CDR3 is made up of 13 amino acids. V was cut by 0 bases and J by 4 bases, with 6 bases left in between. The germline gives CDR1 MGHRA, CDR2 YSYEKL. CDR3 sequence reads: CASSQEGGETQYF. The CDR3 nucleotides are TGCGCCAGCAGCCAAGAGGGGGGAGAGACCCAGTACTTC.

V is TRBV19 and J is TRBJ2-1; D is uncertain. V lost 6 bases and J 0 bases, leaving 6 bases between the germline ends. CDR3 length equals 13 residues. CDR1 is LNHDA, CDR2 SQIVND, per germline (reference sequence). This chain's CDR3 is CASSGFSYNEQFF. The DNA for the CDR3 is TGTGCCAGTAGCGGATTCTCCTACAATGAGCAGTTCTTC.

The CDR3 loop is CASSLGTGERDTEAFF. The CDR3 nucleotides are TGTGCCAGCAGCTTAGGGACAGGGGAGAGGGACACTGAAGCTTTCTTT. V and J are TRBV11-2 and TRBJ1-1, with 9 bases fitting TRBD1. V was clipped by 1 base and J by 3 bases; unmatched bases: 6. The CDR3 length is 16 residues. CDR1 is SGHAT, CDR2 FQNNGV, per germline.